One and the same sample provided the 5 T cell receptor beta chains below, sequenced in a study of technical replicates of blood from a few donors. Method: immunoSEQ multiplex PCR; TCRdb's copy keeps in-frame clones and lacks some. The table lists roughly 100,000 clones, approximately 96% of them singletons, with about 0.39% in the top ten. The sequenced sample consisted of T cells isolated from PBMCs. The receptors stem from a human donor in good health.

The chain links TRBV2 to TRBJ2-1; D is possibly TRBD2 (5 bases). Per germline, CDR1 SNHLY and CDR2 FYNNEI. The CDR3 runs 12 residues. V lost 4 bases, J lost 5 bases, and 6 bases lay in between. CDR3 sequence: CASSVGDNEQFF. CDR3 coding DNA: TGTGCCAGCAGTGTCGGGGACAATGAGCAGTTCTTC.

The rearrangement links TRBV7-9 to TRBJ2-5; D is perhaps TRBD1 (7 bases). Deletions cut 4 bases from V and 5 bases from J, with 17 bases between. Germline V gives CDR1 SEHNR, CDR2 FQNEAQ (reference sequence). The CDR3 is 15 residues long. The CDR3: CASSSYTTGRETQYF. The CDR3 DNA reads as TGTGCCAGCAGCTCCTACACGACAGGGAGGGAGACCCAGTACTTC.

The chain carries TRBV7-3 and TRBJ1-5; D perhaps matches TRBD1 (6 bases). CDR1 SGHTA and CDR2 FQGTGA come from the germline V gene. The CDR3 consists of 14 residues. V lost 3 bases to trimming and J lost 0 bases, with 6 bases between them. Here the CDR3 DNA reads TGTGCCAGCAGCTTGACAGGTAGCAATCAGCCCCAGCATTTT. This codes for CASSLTGSNQPQHF.

V and J are TRBV27 and TRBJ2-1, with D perhaps matching TRBD2 (6 bases). V dropped 5 bases and J dropped 7 bases, with 9 bases sitting between them. Germline V gene data show CDR1 as MNHEY and CDR2 as SMNVEV (reference sequence). CDR3 length equals 12 residues. CDR3: CASSPGLNEQFF. The DNA for the CDR3 is TGTGCCAGCAGTCCCGGACTAAATGAGCAGTTCTTC.

This clone was seen once. The V gene is TRBV30, the J gene TRBJ2-5, with TRBD2 identical over 13 bases. The CDR3 contains 18 residues. CDR1 is GTSNPN and CDR2 is SVGIG in the germline V gene (reference sequence). Germline trimming cut 3 bases from V and 3 bases from J; bases unmatched to any gene: 13. CDR3 bases: TGTGCCTGGAGGCAGGGGATTTTAGGACTAGCGGGAGAAGAGACCCAGTACTTC. Its translation: CAWRQGILGLAGEETQYF.